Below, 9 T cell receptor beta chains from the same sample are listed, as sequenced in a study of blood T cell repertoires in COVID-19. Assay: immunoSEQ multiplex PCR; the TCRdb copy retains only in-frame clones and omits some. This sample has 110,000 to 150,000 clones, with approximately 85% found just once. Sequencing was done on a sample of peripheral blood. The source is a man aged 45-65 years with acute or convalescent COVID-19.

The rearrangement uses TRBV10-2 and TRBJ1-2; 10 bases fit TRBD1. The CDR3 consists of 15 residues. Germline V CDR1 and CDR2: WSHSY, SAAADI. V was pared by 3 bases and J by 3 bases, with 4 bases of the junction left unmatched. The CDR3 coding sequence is TGCGCCAGCAGTGACCGGACAGGGGGGGACTATGGCTACACCTTC. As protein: CASSDRTGGDYGYTF.

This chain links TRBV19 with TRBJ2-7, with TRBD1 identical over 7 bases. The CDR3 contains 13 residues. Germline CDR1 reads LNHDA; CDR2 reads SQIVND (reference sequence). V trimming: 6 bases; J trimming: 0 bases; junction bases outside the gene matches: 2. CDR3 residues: CASRQGNSYEQYF. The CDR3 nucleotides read TGTGCCAGTAGACAGGGGAACTCCTACGAGCAGTACTTC.

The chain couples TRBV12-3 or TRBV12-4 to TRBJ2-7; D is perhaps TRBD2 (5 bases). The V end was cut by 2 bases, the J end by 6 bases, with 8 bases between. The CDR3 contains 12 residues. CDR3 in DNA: TGTGCCAGCAGTTTATCCGGGGTCGAGCAGTACTTC. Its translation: CASSLSGVEQYF.

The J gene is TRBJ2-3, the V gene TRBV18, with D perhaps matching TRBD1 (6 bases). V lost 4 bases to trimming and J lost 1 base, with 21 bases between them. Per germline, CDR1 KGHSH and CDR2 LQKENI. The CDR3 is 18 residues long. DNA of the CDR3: TGTGCCAGCTCACGAACCTACTGGGGACAAAAAGGCACAGATACGCAGTATTTT. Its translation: CASSRTYWGQKGTDTQYF.

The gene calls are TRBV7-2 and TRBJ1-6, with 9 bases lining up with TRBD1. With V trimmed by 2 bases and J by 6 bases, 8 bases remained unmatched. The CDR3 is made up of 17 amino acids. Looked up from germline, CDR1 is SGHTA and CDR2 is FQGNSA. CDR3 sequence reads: CASSLSSPGQGNSPLHF. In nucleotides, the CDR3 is TGTGCCAGCAGCTTAAGTTCGCCGGGACAGGGTAATTCACCCCTCCACTTT. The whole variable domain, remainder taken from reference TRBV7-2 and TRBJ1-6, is GAGVSQSPSNKVTEKGKDVELRCDPISGHTALYWYRQSLGQGLEFLIYFQGNSAPDKSGLPSDRFSAERTGGSVSTLTIQRTQQEDSAVYLCASSLSSPGQGNSPLHFGNGTRLTVT.

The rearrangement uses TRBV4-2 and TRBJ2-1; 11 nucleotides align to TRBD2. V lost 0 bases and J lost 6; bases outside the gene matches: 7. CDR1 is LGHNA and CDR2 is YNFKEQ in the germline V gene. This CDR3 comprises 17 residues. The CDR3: CASSQDRTSGSPNEQFF. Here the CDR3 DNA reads TGTGCCAGCAGCCAAGATCGTACTAGCGGGAGCCCCAATGAGCAGTTCTTC.

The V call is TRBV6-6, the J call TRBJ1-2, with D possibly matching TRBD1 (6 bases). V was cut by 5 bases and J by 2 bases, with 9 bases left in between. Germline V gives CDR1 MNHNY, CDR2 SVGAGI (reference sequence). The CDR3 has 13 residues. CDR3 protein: CASSPTGNYGYTF. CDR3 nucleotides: TGTGCCAGCAGTCCTACAGGGAACTATGGCTACACCTTC.

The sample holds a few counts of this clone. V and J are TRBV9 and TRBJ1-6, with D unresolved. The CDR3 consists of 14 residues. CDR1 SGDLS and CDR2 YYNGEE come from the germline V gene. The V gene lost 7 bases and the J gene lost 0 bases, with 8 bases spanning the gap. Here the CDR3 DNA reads TGTGCCAGCGGGGAGAGCTCCTATAATTCACCCCTCCACTTT. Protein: CASGESSYNSPLHF.

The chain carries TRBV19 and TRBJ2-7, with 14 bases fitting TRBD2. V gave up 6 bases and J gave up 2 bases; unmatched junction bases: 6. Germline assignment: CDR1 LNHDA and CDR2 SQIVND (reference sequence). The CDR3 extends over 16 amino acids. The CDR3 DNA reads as TGTGCCAGTAGAGGACTAGCGGGGGGCAACACCTACGAGCAGTACTTC. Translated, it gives CASRGLAGGNTYEQYF.